These T cell receptor beta chains were read from a single sample in a study of cytotoxic CD8 clonotypes in ibrutinib-treated CLL. This table comes from immunoSEQ multiplex PCR, and its TCRdb copy is limited to in-frame clones, with some not included. Of under 40,000 clones detected, 49% appear once; the ten largest clones hold about 19%. The sample was PBMCs, taken before ibrutinib treatment. Receptors originate from a human donor with chronic lymphocytic leukemia. CDR3s include the opening cysteine and the closing phenylalanine or tryptophan. Each record gives: J gene, clone size, CDR3 length, V gene, D gene, CDR3 DNA, CDR3 protein. D genes are given only for firm matches. Rows give clone size only sometimes, using once, few, many, or a class for an expanded clone.

J gene: TRBJ2-7; clone size: .; CDR3 length: 15; V gene: TRBV14; D gene: TRBD1; CDR3 DNA: TGTGCCAGCAGCCAAGGTCGGGGACAGAGGGCCGAGCAGTACTTC; CDR3 protein: CASSQGRGQRAEQYF
J gene: TRBJ1-2; clone size: .; CDR3 length: 14; V gene: TRBV6-5; D gene: .; CDR3 DNA: TGTGCCAGCACCATTACGTCTTCAGGGACCGGCTACACCTTC; CDR3 protein: CASTITSSGTGYTF
J gene: TRBJ1-4; clone size: .; CDR3 length: 16; V gene: TRBV5-1; D gene: .; CDR3 DNA: TGCGCCAGCAGCTCGGGAAGGACAGCAACTAATGAAAAACTGTTTTTT; CDR3 protein: CASSSGRTATNEKLFF
J gene: TRBJ2-2; clone size: .; CDR3 length: 15; V gene: TRBV27; D gene: .; CDR3 DNA: TGTGCCAGCAGGACAAGGACAGAAAACACCGGGGAGCTGTTTTTT; CDR3 protein: CASRTRTENTGELFF
J gene: TRBJ2-5; clone size: .; CDR3 length: 15; V gene: TRBV6-1; D gene: .; CDR3 DNA: TGTGCCAGCAGTGAACCTTCAGGGTCGCAGGAGACCCAGTACTTC; CDR3 protein: CASSEPSGSQETQYF
J gene: TRBJ2-2; clone size: .; CDR3 length: 15; V gene: TRBV29-1; D gene: .; CDR3 DNA: TGCAGCGTGGAAAAACAAGGGACTGGCACCGGGGAGCTGTTTTTT; CDR3 protein: CSVEKQGTGTGELFF
J gene: TRBJ2-1; clone size: .; CDR3 length: 13; V gene: TRBV7-2; D gene: .; CDR3 DNA: TGTGCCAGCAGCCTCTCAAGGGGGAATGAGCAGTTCTTC; CDR3 protein: CASSLSRGNEQFF
J gene: TRBJ1-2; clone size: few; CDR3 length: 15; V gene: TRBV5-1; D gene: TRBD1; CDR3 DNA: TGCGCCAGCAGCTTGCCGACAGGGGGCGACTATGGCTACACCTTC; CDR3 protein: CASSLPTGGDYGYTF
J gene: TRBJ2-4; clone size: .; CDR3 length: 13; V gene: TRBV29-1; D gene: .; CDR3 DNA: TGCAGCGCCCAAGAGCTAGCCAAAAACATTCAGTACTTC; CDR3 protein: CSAQELAKNIQYF
J gene: TRBJ1-5; clone size: .; CDR3 length: 15; V gene: TRBV5-6; D gene: TRBD1; CDR3 DNA: TGTGCCAGCAGCCGGCAGGACAGGTGGGAGCAGCCCCAGCATTTT; CDR3 protein: CASSRQDRWEQPQHF
J gene: TRBJ1-5; clone size: few; CDR3 length: 15; V gene: TRBV19; D gene: .; CDR3 DNA: TGTGCCAGTAGTATAGTCAGTCGGGGCAATCAGCCCCAGCATTTT; CDR3 protein: CASSIVSRGNQPQHF
J gene: TRBJ2-1; clone size: few; CDR3 length: 14; V gene: TRBV6-5; D gene: .; CDR3 DNA: TGTGCCAGCAGCCGTTTGGGGGCCGATACTGAGCAGTTCTTC; CDR3 protein: CASSRLGADTEQFF
J gene: TRBJ1-2; clone size: few; CDR3 length: 14; V gene: TRBV28; D gene: .; CDR3 DNA: TGTGCCAGCACCTTAATGGGGACCAACTATGGCTACACCTTC; CDR3 protein: CASTLMGTNYGYTF
J gene: TRBJ1-5; clone size: .; CDR3 length: 14; V gene: TRBV2; D gene: .; CDR3 DNA: TGTGCCAGCAGTTCGACACTCGACGATCAGCCCCAGCATTTT; CDR3 protein: CASSSTLDDQPQHF
J gene: TRBJ1-2; clone size: .; CDR3 length: 15; V gene: TRBV7-3; D gene: .; CDR3 DNA: TGTGCCAGCAGCTCTCAGGCAGGGGCCTTCTATGGCTACACCTTC; CDR3 protein: CASSSQAGAFYGYTF
J gene: TRBJ2-7; clone size: .; CDR3 length: 16; V gene: TRBV11-2; D gene: TRBD1; CDR3 DNA: TGTGCCAGCAGCTTAGACGGGACAGGGGGTACATACGAGCAGTACTTC; CDR3 protein: CASSLDGTGGTYEQYF
J gene: TRBJ1-2; clone size: .; CDR3 length: 14; V gene: TRBV11-2; D gene: .; CDR3 DNA: TGTGCCAGCAGCTTAGCGGGGGCCACCCATGGCTACACCTTC; CDR3 protein: CASSLAGATHGYTF
J gene: TRBJ2-1; clone size: .; CDR3 length: 13; V gene: TRBV18; D gene: .; CDR3 DNA: TGTGCCAGCTCACCAAGGCCAGGCGGTTCCCCGTTCTTC; CDR3 protein: CASSPRPGGSPFF
J gene: TRBJ2-7; clone size: .; CDR3 length: 13; V gene: TRBV29-1; D gene: .; CDR3 DNA: TGCAGCGTTGAAGACAGGGTGACCTACGAGCAGTACTTC; CDR3 protein: CSVEDRVTYEQYF
J gene: TRBJ2-7; clone size: .; CDR3 length: 13; V gene: TRBV2; D gene: .; CDR3 DNA: TGTGCCAGCGGTCACGGGGGCGCGGGAGAGCAGTACTTC; CDR3 protein: CASGHGGAGEQYF
J gene: TRBJ2-2; clone size: .; CDR3 length: 17; V gene: TRBV27; D gene: TRBD1; CDR3 DNA: TGTGCCAGCAGTTTCCAACAGGGGGCGGGGAGCACCGGGGAGCTGTTTTTT; CDR3 protein: CASSFQQGAGSTGELFF
J gene: TRBJ2-2; clone size: few; CDR3 length: 14; V gene: TRBV6-1; D gene: .; CDR3 DNA: TGTGCCAGCAGGGACTTAGAAGGCGCCGGGGAGCTGTTTTTT; CDR3 protein: CASRDLEGAGELFF
J gene: TRBJ1-1; clone size: few; CDR3 length: 13; V gene: TRBV14; D gene: .; CDR3 DNA: TGTGCCAGCAGCCAATACTACTTGACTGAAGCTTTCTTT; CDR3 protein: CASSQYYLTEAFF
J gene: TRBJ1-5; clone size: .; CDR3 length: 15; V gene: TRBV9; D gene: .; CDR3 DNA: TGTGCCAGCAGCGTAGAAGGGATCGACAATCAGCCCCAGCATTTT; CDR3 protein: CASSVEGIDNQPQHF
J gene: TRBJ1-1; clone size: .; CDR3 length: 13; V gene: TRBV28; D gene: TRBD1; CDR3 DNA: TGTGCCAGCACCCGGACAGGCCACACTGAAGCTTTCTTT; CDR3 protein: CASTRTGHTEAFF
J gene: TRBJ2-2; clone size: few; CDR3 length: 15; V gene: TRBV6-5; D gene: TRBD1; CDR3 DNA: TGTGCCAGCAGTTCCGGACAGGGGTACACCGGGGAGCTGTTTTTT; CDR3 protein: CASSSGQGYTGELFF
J gene: TRBJ2-7; clone size: .; CDR3 length: 13; V gene: TRBV5-1; D gene: TRBD1; CDR3 DNA: TGCGCCAGCAGTAGGGACAGGGGTTACGAGCAGTACTTC; CDR3 protein: CASSRDRGYEQYF
J gene: TRBJ2-7; clone size: .; CDR3 length: 16; V gene: TRBV5-4; D gene: TRBD2; CDR3 DNA: TGTGCCAGCAGCGCGGTCGGTGGTGGCGGGAGCTACGAGCAGTACTTC; CDR3 protein: CASSAVGGGGSYEQYF
J gene: TRBJ2-3; clone size: .; CDR3 length: 11; V gene: TRBV6-5; D gene: .; CDR3 DNA: TGTGCCGTGGCTAGCACAGATACGCAGTATTTT; CDR3 protein: CAVASTDTQYF
J gene: TRBJ2-2; clone size: few; CDR3 length: 17; V gene: TRBV11-2; D gene: TRBD2; CDR3 DNA: TGTGCCAGCAGCTTAATCCCCCTAGCGGCCAACACCGGGGAGCTGTTTTTT; CDR3 protein: CASSLIPLAANTGELFF